A single sample is the source of the 21 T cell receptor beta chains below, sequenced in a study of control samples from healthy donors and cancer patients. The assay was immunoSEQ multiplex PCR, and TCRdb's table has in-frame clones only and misses some. The sample gives 60,000 to 95,000 clones, roughly nine tenths of which show up once; around a tenth is in the top ten. Sequences were obtained from PBMCs. Source of these receptors: a woman between 45 and 65 years old with colorectal cancer.

The chain couples TRBV4-3 to TRBJ1-5; no firm D call. Germline CDR1 reads LGHNA; CDR2 reads YSLEER. This CDR3 has 13 amino acids. V was pared by 1 base and J by 4 bases, with 5 bases between. The CDR3 loop reads CASSQGRNQPQHF. The CDR3 nucleotides are TGCGCCAGCAGCCAAGGACGGAATCAGCCCCAGCATTTT.

The rearrangement uses TRBV6-6 and TRBJ2-7; 8 bases map to TRBD2. CDR3 length equals 14 residues. The V segment lost 4 bases and the J segment 6 bases; nucleotides outside the gene matches: 8. The germline V gene has CDR1 MNHNY and CDR2 SVGAGI (reference sequence). The CDR3 spells CASSLGRGGSEQYV. The CDR3 DNA sequence: TGTGCCAGCAGTTTGGGACGGGGGGGATCCGAGCAGTACGTC.

Regarding this clone: Different DNA sequences within this sample yield the same CDR3. The chain links TRBV5-1 to TRBJ2-5; D ambiguous. Trimming removed 1 base from V and 2 bases from J, with 9 bases in between. The CDR3 sequence is 14 residues long. Germline V gene lookup returns CDR1 SGHRS and CDR2 YFSETQ. The CDR3 DNA follows: TGCGCCAGCAGCTTGTTAGGGAATCAAGAGACCCAGTACTTC. The encoded protein is CASSLLGNQETQYF.

J is TRBJ1-6 and V is TRBV28, with D unclear. Germline-derived CDR1 and CDR2 are MDHEN and SYDVKM. V was trimmed by 5 bases and J by 7 bases, leaving 9 bases between them. CDR3 length: 13 residues. The CDR3: CASSTGNNSPLHF. CDR3 coding DNA: TGTGCCAGCAGTACCGGAAACAATTCACCCCTCCACTTT.

The gene calls are TRBV6-2 or TRBV6-3 and TRBJ2-1, with 8 bases identical to TRBD1. Germline CDR1 and CDR2: MNHEY and SVGEGT. The CDR3 extends over 15 amino acids. The J segment lost 7 bases and the V segment lost 2 bases, leaving 7 bases of the junction unmatched. CDR3 region: CASSYPWTGLNEQFF. CDR3 DNA: TGTGCCAGCAGTTACCCCTGGACAGGGCTAAATGAGCAGTTCTTC.

This clone appeared a single time. This chain links TRBV18 with TRBJ2-5, with D possibly TRBD2 on 5 matching bases. This CDR3 contains 14 residues. Germline V gene data show CDR1 as KGHSH and CDR2 as LQKENI. V lost 3 bases to trimming and J lost 5 bases, with 13 bases between them. The CDR3 here is CASSPTRTGETQYF. CDR3 bases: TGTGCCAGCTCACCTACCAGGACGGGGGAGACCCAGTACTTC.

The chain uses TRBV5-1 and TRBJ2-3, with 7 bases lining up with TRBD1. The V gene's germline CDR1 is SGHRS and CDR2 YFSETQ. With V trimmed by 3 bases and J by 0 bases, 7 bases remained unmatched. The CDR3 is 16 residues long. The DNA for the CDR3 is TGCGCCAGCAGCTCTACAGGGGATTCTAGCACAGATACGCAGTATTTT. Translated, it gives CASSSTGDSSTDTQYF.

The chain joins TRBV27 to TRBJ1-3; no definite D call. The CDR3 runs 13 residues. Germline V gene lookup returns CDR1 MNHEY and CDR2 SMNVEV (reference sequence). Trimming took 5 bases from V and 2 from J, leaving 7 bases between them. CDR3 loop: CASSPTAGNTIYF. CDR3 coding DNA: TGTGCCAGCAGTCCCACAGCTGGAAACACCATATATTTT.

The rearrangement links TRBV9 to TRBJ2-3; D might be TRBD1 or TRBD2, each matching 6 bases. Germline CDR1 reads SGDLS; CDR2 reads YYNGEE. The CDR3 has 17 residues. V was clipped by 2 bases and J by 3 bases, with 19 bases between them. DNA of the CDR3: TGTGCCAGCAGCGTGGACAAGGGGGGAAGTGCGACAGATACGCAGTATTTT. As protein: CASSVDKGGSATDTQYF.

This chain links TRBV3-1 (or the pseudogene TRBV3-2) with TRBJ1-2, with D unclear. Between the trimmed V and J ends, which lost 0 bases and 3 bases, there was a span of 8 bases. Germline V CDR1 and CDR2: LGHDT, YNNKEL (reference sequence). The CDR3 has 14 amino acids. CDR3 DNA sequence: TGTGCCAGCAGCCAAGAGGACCGGGACTATGGCTACACCTTC. It yields the protein CASSQEDRDYGYTF.

This chain's CDR3 is CASSQGQGQETQYF. In DNA, the CDR3 is TGTGCCAGCAGCCAGGGACAGGGCCAAGAGACCCAGTACTTC. The chain uses TRBV5-5 and TRBJ2-5; 9 bases match TRBD1. There are 14 residues in the CDR3. The germline gives CDR1 SGHKS, CDR2 YYEKEE (reference sequence). V was clipped by 4 bases and J by 1 base; unmatched bases: 2.

The chain is built from TRBV10-3 and TRBJ1-5; D remains ambiguous. Per germline, CDR1 ENHRY and CDR2 SYGVKD. Trimming left V 0 bases short and J 4 bases short, with 10 bases between. The CDR3 is 15 residues long. The DNA for the CDR3 is TGTGCCATCAGTGAGTCGAATCTCGCAAATCAGCCCCAGCATTTT. Amino acid sequence: CAISESNLANQPQHF.

The CDR3 coding sequence is TGCAGTGCTAGTCCCTTTACAGATACGCAGTATTTT. It translates to CSASPFTDTQYF. This chain connects TRBV20-1 to TRBJ2-3, with no clear D. The V end was cut by 3 bases, the J end by 3 bases, with 7 bases between. This CDR3 has 12 amino acids. CDR1 and CDR2 (germline): DFQATT, SNEGSKA (reference sequence).

The genes are TRBV3-1 (or the pseudogene TRBV3-2) and TRBJ1-5, with D perhaps matching TRBD1 (6 bases). The CDR3 runs 13 residues. V lost 4 bases to trimming and J lost 5 bases, with 9 bases between them. CDR1 and CDR2 (germline): LGHDT, YNNKEL (reference sequence). In DNA, the CDR3 is TGTGCCAGCAGCCTACAGGGAGATCAGCCCCAGCATTTT. It specifies CASSLQGDQPQHF.

The chain links TRBV6-5 to TRBJ2-7; perhaps D is TRBD1 or TRBD2 (5 bases each). Trimming took 2 bases from V and 4 from J, leaving 9 bases between them. Germline V gives CDR1 MNHEY, CDR2 SVGAGI. The CDR3 has 13 amino acids. The CDR3 is CASSYGDGYEQYV. CDR3 bases: TGTGCCAGCAGTTACGGGGACGGGTACGAGCAGTACGTC.

V gene TRBV7-2 combines with J gene TRBJ2-1; 8 bases map to TRBD2. Germline V gene sequence: CDR1 SGHTA, CDR2 FQGNSA. V dropped 3 bases and J dropped 3; count of bases not matched to a gene: 4. This CDR3 spans 15 amino acids. The CDR3 loop is CASSFSGARYNEQFF. The DNA for the CDR3 is TGTGCCAGCAGCTTTAGCGGGGCCCGCTACAATGAGCAGTTCTTC. The full variable domain, its missing parts supplied by reference TRBV7-2 and TRBJ2-1, is GAGVSQSPSNKVTEKGKDVELRCDPISGHTALYWYRQSLGQGLEFLIYFQGNSAPDKSGLPSDRFSAERTGGSVSTLTIQRTQQEDSAVYLCASSFSGARYNEQFFGPGTRLTVL.

The rearrangement joins TRBV7-2 to TRBJ1-6; unclear D gene. Germline V gives CDR1 SGHTA, CDR2 FQGNSA. Trimming shortened V by 5 bases and J by 8 bases, and 13 bases separated the two germline ends. CDR3 length: 14 residues. CDR3 bases: TGTGCCAGCAGCCAAAGGCAGGTCTATTCACCCCTCCACTTT. The encoded protein is CASSQRQVYSPLHF.

A remark on this clone: A junction boundary mismatches the germline segment, possibly from a read error. The chain joins TRBV7-9 to TRBJ2-4; D gene uncertain. CDR3 length equals 15 residues. Germline V lookup: CDR1 SEHNR, CDR2 FQNEAQ (reference sequence). Here the CDR3 DNA reads TGTGCCAGCAGCTTATTCGGTGGAGCCCAAAACATTCAGTACTTC. It is translated as CASSLFGGAQNIQYF.

The gene calls are TRBV5-1 and TRBJ2-7; 10 bases are shared with TRBD1. CDR1 and CDR2 from the germline V gene are SGHRS and YFSETQ. V was pared by 4 bases and J by 7 bases, with 5 bases of the junction left unmatched. The CDR3 is 13 residues long. The CDR3 loop reads CASSLGTGDEQYV. The CDR3 coding sequence is TGCGCCAGCAGCCTCGGGACAGGGGATGAGCAGTACGTC.

The chain has TRBV7-9 and TRBJ1-3; D is undetermined. The CDR3 is 16 amino acids. V lost 5 bases, J lost 0 bases, and 14 bases lay in between. CDR1 SEHNR and CDR2 FQNEAQ come from the germline V gene (reference sequence). CDR3 in amino acids: CASSPHRSISGNTIYF. Here the CDR3 DNA reads TGTGCCAGCAGCCCACACCGTAGCATCTCTGGAAACACCATATATTTT.

The chain joins TRBV13 to TRBJ1-2, with a possible D match to TRBD1 (6 bases). CDR1 PRHDT and CDR2 FYEKMQ come from the germline V gene (reference sequence). Trimming removed 5 bases at V and 4 bases at J, with 11 bases between. This CDR3 has 13 amino acids. CDR3 nucleotide sequence: TGTGCCAGCAGCCTAGACAGGCTCTATGGCTACACCTTC. As protein: CASSLDRLYGYTF.